This T cell receptor (beta chain) was sequenced during a study of PD-L1 blockade in urothelial cancer. Study context: After treatment start, blood was analyzed at 3 weeks (second dose) and at 6 weeks.

CDR3 length: 16 amino acids. The germline gives CDR1 SGHVS, CDR2 FNYEAQ. Losses at the gene ends were 3 bases for V and 3 bases for J; bases not matched to a gene: 10. Assay used: immunoSEQ multiplex PCR; TCRdb lists only in-frame clones, some missing. Counted here are approximately 40,000 clones, less than 90% occurring once; the ten biggest clones make up roughly a quarter. The time point denotes: peripheral blood 6 weeks after treatment start. The V gene is TRBV7-6, the J gene TRBJ2-5, with 7 bases lining up with TRBD2. The starting material was PBMCs, obtained around atezolizumab (anti-PD-L1) treatment. The sequence was collected from a man aged 55 to 70 with urothelial cancer. CDR3 protein: CASSLGGTRGEETQYF. As DNA, the CDR3 is TGTGCCAGCAGCTTGGGGGGGACCCGGGGCGAAGAGACCCAGTACTTC.